Below are 2 T cell receptor beta chains sequenced from a single sample in a study of OX40 agonist ivuxolimab in advanced cancers. The assay was immunoSEQ multiplex PCR, and TCRdb's table has in-frame clones only and misses some. The data hold tens of thousands of clones, with about 85% observed a single time. The sample in question was CD4+ or CD8+ T cells sorted from blood, obtained in a trial of the OX40 agonist ivuxolimab. These receptors came from an adult with an advanced solid tumor such as melanoma, head and neck, liver or kidney cancer.

This sequence joins TRBV19 and TRBJ2-2; TRBD1 is a possible D gene (6 bases). The V end was cut by 5 bases, the J end by 1 base, with 11 bases between. This CDR3 comprises 15 residues. Germline assignment: CDR1 LNHDA and CDR2 SQIVND (reference sequence). The DNA for the CDR3 is TGTGCCAGTAGTTCCTGGACAGAGAACACCGGGGAGCTGTTTTTT. Translated, it gives CASSSWTENTGELFF.

This chain joins TRBV6-6 and TRBJ1-1; D remains unclear. V lost 6 bases and J 0 bases, leaving 11 bases between the germline ends. The CDR3 covers 14 residues. CDR1 and CDR2 from the germline V gene are MNHNY and SVGAGI (reference sequence). CDR3 DNA sequence: TGTGCCAGCAGCCGCCTGGGGATGAACACTGAAGCTTTCTTT. Translation gives CASSRLGMNTEAFF.